This T cell receptor beta chain was obtained from a study of T cells in Graves' hyperthyroidism and ophthalmopathy. Regions amplified from RNA transcripts were the TCR beta CDR3 regions. First-round RT-PCR of the TCR CDR3 relied on the HTBI primer set. Each CDR3 protein gets one entry after TCRdb re-called the multiplex PCR reads with MiXCR. The sample yields around 380,000 distinct CDR3 sequences, roughly 14% seen once. The germline V gene encodes CDR1 DFQATT and CDR2 SNEGSKA (reference sequence). V was clipped by 6 bases and J by 1 base, with 10 bases between them. This CDR3 has 13 amino acids. Whole-study results and caveats: Clonotypes that were expanded in thyroid above 0.001 mostly appeared in blood too. Ophthalmopathy stood apart from stable hyperthyroidism in a 13 V-J model.

Ten or more counts support this clonotype. Antigen specificity is unknown. With a duration under 2 months, the hyperthyroidism was newly diagnosed in patients aged 18 to 65. The chain employs TRBV20-1 and TRBJ1-5, with a possible D match to TRBD1 (5 bases). The sample consisted of blood. This clonotype originated in a man aged 30-40 years with Graves' hyperthyroidism that later progressed to Graves' ophthalmopathy. The DNA for the CDR3 is TGCAGTGCCCTGGGGGTCAGCAATCAGCCCCAGCATTTT. Its protein product is CSALGVSNQPQHF.